The clone carrying this T cell receptor (beta chain) was seen at least ten times. As yet, its antigen is unknown. RNA transcripts were the template for amplifying TCR beta CDR3 regions. When the TCR CDR3 underwent first-round RT-PCR, the HTBI primer set was used. TCRdb processed the multiplex PCR reads anew with MiXCR; each CDR3 protein has one entry. The table shows hundreds of thousands of distinct CDR3 sequences, with 14% occurring only once. The data derive from a study of T cells in Graves' hyperthyroidism and ophthalmopathy. Findings and limits, study-wide: Blood also held most thyroid clonotypes expanded beyond 0.001.

CDR3 length equals 12 residues. Germline CDR1 and CDR2: MDHEN and SYDVKM. V lost 6 bases and J 5 bases, leaving 10 bases between the germline ends. Stable Graves' hyperthyroidism meant no ophthalmopathy progression within 18 months. Newly diagnosed hyperthyroidism patients aged 18 to 65 years had disease lasting under 2 months. Patients were excluded because of uncontrolled infection, other autoimmune disease, pregnancy or lactation. V gene TRBV28 combines with J gene TRBJ1-2; perhaps TRBD1 as D (6 bases). The sequence derives from a woman younger than 30 with Graves' hyperthyroidism. Sequencing was performed on blood. The CDR3 protein is CASSAGVYGYTF. In DNA form, the CDR3 reads TGTGCCAGCAGCGCAGGGGTTTATGGCTACACCTTC.